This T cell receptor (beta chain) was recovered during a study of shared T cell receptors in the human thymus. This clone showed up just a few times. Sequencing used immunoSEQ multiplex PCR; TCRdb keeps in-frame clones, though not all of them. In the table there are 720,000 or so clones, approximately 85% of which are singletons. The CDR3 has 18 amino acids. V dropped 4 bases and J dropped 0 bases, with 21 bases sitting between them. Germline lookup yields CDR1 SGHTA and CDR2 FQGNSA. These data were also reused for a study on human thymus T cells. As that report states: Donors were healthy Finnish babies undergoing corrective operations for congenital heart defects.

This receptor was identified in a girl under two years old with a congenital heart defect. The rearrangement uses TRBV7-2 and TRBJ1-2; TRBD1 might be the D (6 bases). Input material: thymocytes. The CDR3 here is CASSSAGQPTETNYGYTF. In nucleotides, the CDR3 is TGTGCCAGCAGCTCCGCCGGACAGCCCACCGAAACTAACTATGGCTACACCTTC.